This record covers a single T cell receptor beta chain. The source of the sample is a study of blood T cell repertoires in COVID-19. Background on the study: Samples representing acute and convalescent COVID-19 were sourced from the United States, Italy and Spain. PBMCs, B-cell-depleted T cells, or T cells provided the cDNA or gDNA that made up the material.

The CDR3 loop spans 16 amino acids. The germline CDR1 and CDR2 sequences are SGHVS and FQNEAQ. Losses at the gene ends were 6 bases for V and 4 bases for J; bases not matched to a gene: 11. Original data processing: Nucleated cell counts were estimated from reference gene primer amplification. Produced via immunoSEQ multiplex PCR; TCRdb's table is partial and in-frame only. The V and J calls and clone size were taken over from that table, and D and trimming were inferred from the DNA. The sample holds around 230,000 clones, around four fifths seen once. The sequencing input was peripheral blood. The gene calls are TRBV7-8 and TRBJ2-1, with 8 bases that match TRBD1. The sequence was collected from a middle-aged woman with active or convalescent COVID-19. Written as DNA, the CDR3 is TGTGCCAGCAGGCCCTGGGGCGGACAGGGATACAATGAGCAGTTCTTC. The encoded protein is CASRPWGGQGYNEQFF.